This T cell receptor beta chain was obtained from a study of response to subunit inactivated influenza vaccine. From the RT-PCR reads, TCRdb called clonotypes with MiXCR, one entry per CDR3 protein. The repertoire has roughly 570,000 distinct CDR3 sequences, around 15% of them found once; the top ten carry roughly 11%. Study-level points and caveats: The authors proposed limited new T cell recruitment per seasonal influenza vaccination.

V was clipped by 4 bases and J by 8 bases; unmatched bases: 5. In germline, CDR1 is MNHNY, CDR2 SVGAGI (reference sequence). The CDR3 contains 13 residues. With respect to this clonotype: Its cognate antigen is unknown.

The chain has TRBV6-6 and TRBJ2-1; 7 nucleotides line up with TRBD1. The clonotype was recovered from a man aged 45 to 65 who received an inactivated influenza vaccine. The material was PBMCs from blood, obtained about 13 days after vaccination. CDR3 DNA: TGTGCCAGCAGTTTCCGACAGGGCCATGAGCAGTTCTTC. Its translation: CASSFRQGHEQFF.